The 24 T cell receptor beta chains below were found in one sample sequenced in a study of regulatory T cells in long-lasting Graves disease. The time point: newly diagnosed GD, antithyroid drugs for less than 3 months. PBMCs were the source of the RNA used for TCR sequencing. The authors built TCR beta libraries using iRepertoire HTBI primers and Arm-PCR of CDR3 regions. From the multiplex PCR reads, TCRdb called clonotypes with MiXCR, one entry per CDR3 protein. The data show fewer than 450,000 distinct CDR3 sequences, with over 12% seen just once and over 7% held by the top ten. The same data also went into a second study, on T cells in Graves' hyperthyroidism and ophthalmopathy.

The sequences come from peripheral blood mononuclear cells (PBMCs), collected at new diagnosis, from a patient treated with antithyroid drugs. The receptors originated from a middle-aged woman with Graves disease.

This clonotype was counted many times. This chain uses TRBV12-3 or TRBV12-4 with TRBJ2-1, with D unresolved. V shed 5 bases and J shed 6 bases, with 14 bases lying between them. The CDR3 consists of 14 residues. The CDR3 sequence: CASSPRTRSNEQFF. CDR3 in DNA: TGTGCCAGCAGTCCCCGGACGAGGTCCAATGAGCAGTTCTTC.

The chain has TRBV7-2 and TRBJ1-5; D call uncertain. Germline CDR1 reads SGHTA; CDR2 reads FQGNSA. V was clipped by 2 bases and J by 6 bases, with 8 bases between them. This CDR3 has 13 amino acids. CDR3 amino acids: CASSLWGFQPQHF. DNA of the CDR3: TGTGCCAGCAGCTTATGGGGATTTCAGCCCCAGCATTTT.

This clonotype was found many times. The V call is TRBV6-5, the J call TRBJ2-1, with 10 bases aligning to TRBD2. This CDR3 has 16 amino acids. J gave up 10 bases and V 0 bases, and 9 bases lay outside the gene matches. CDR1 is MNHEY and CDR2 is SVGAGI in the germline V gene. The CDR3 reads CASSYSRTSGLEEQFF. CDR3 bases: TGTGCCAGCAGTTACTCAAGGACTAGCGGTCTAGAAGAGCAGTTCTTC.

This clonotype was counted only a few times. The chain combines TRBV6-2 or TRBV6-3 with TRBJ2-1, with D tentatively TRBD1 or TRBD2 (6 bases each). The CDR3 length is 17 residues. CDR1 is MNHEY, CDR2 SVGEGT, per germline. The V and J ends lost 0 bases and 12 bases respectively, with 24 bases between them. The CDR3 DNA reads TGTGCCAGCAGTTACTCGAGTGGCAGGGCCGAAGGGGGAGGGCAGTTCTTC. Translation gives CASSYSSGRAEGGGQFF.

This clonotype has ten or more counts. The chain is built from TRBV2 and TRBJ2-5; 9 bases fit TRBD1. Per the germline V gene, CDR1 is SNHLY and CDR2 is FYNNEI. V was clipped by 6 bases and J by 3 bases; unmatched bases: 8. The CDR3 is made up of 15 amino acids. CDR3 protein: CASRAGQGSEETQYF. CDR3 coding DNA: TGTGCCAGCAGGGCGGGACAGGGAAGCGAAGAGACCCAGTACTTC.

This clonotype has more than one count but fewer than ten. The chain has TRBV11-3 and TRBJ1-2, with 7 positions matching TRBD1. From germline, CDR1 is SGHNT and CDR2 YENEEA. CDR3 length: 13 amino acids. V dropped 5 bases and J dropped 4; count of bases not matched to a gene: 4. The CDR3 DNA sequence: TGTGCCAGCAGCCGAGGGACAGTCTATGGCTACACCTTC. Translation: CASSRGTVYGYTF. The variable domain in full, with the rest retrieved from reference TRBV11-3 and TRBJ1-2, is EAGVVQSPRYKIIEKKQPVAFWCNPISGHNTLYWYLQNLGQGPELLIRYENEEAVDDSQLPKDRFSAERLKGVDSTLKIQPAELGDSAVYLCASSRGTVYGYTFGSGTRLTVV.

The V call is TRBV27, the J call TRBJ2-1; D is perhaps TRBD1 or TRBD2 (5 bases each). This CDR3 contains 14 residues. The ends were cut back, 9 bases at V and 3 bases at J, with 15 bases in the middle. Germline CDR1 is MNHEY and CDR2 is SMNVEV (reference sequence). CDR3 region: CASGLGELYNEQFF. DNA of the CDR3: TGTGCCAGTGGGTTGGGGGAACTCTACAATGAGCAGTTCTTC.

This clonotype was seen at least ten times. The chain couples TRBV11-2 to TRBJ2-3, with TRBD2 matching over 8 bases. The CDR3 runs to 15 residues. CDR1 is SGHAT, CDR2 FQNNGV, per germline. Losses at the gene ends were 5 bases for V and 4 bases for J; bases not matched to a gene: 8. The CDR3 nucleotides read TGTGCCAGCAGCGGTCCTAGCGGGCCCTCAGATACGCAGTATTTT. Protein product: CASSGPSGPSDTQYF. Looking up the rest from reference TRBV11-2 and TRBJ2-3 gives the full variable domain: EAGVAQSPRYKIIEKRQSVAFWCNPISGHATLYWYQQILGQGPKLLIQFQNNGVVDDSQLPKDRFSAERLKGVDSTLKIQPAKLEDSAVYLCASSGPSGPSDTQYFGPGTRLTVL.

This clonotype was seen repeatedly, ten times or more. The genes are TRBV9 and TRBJ2-1, with a tentative D call TRBD1 (5 bases). V lost 3 bases and J 9 bases, leaving 13 bases between the germline ends. Germline loops: CDR1 SGDLS, CDR2 YYNGEE. The CDR3 loop spans 13 amino acids. DNA for the CDR3: TGTGCCAGCAGCGACGGACAATCGGGTGAGCAGTTCTTC. Its protein is CASSDGQSGEQFF.

This clonotype was observed a few times. This chain links TRBV24-1 with TRBJ2-3; 14 bases are a match to TRBD2. The CDR3 spans 17 residues. V was clipped by 4 bases and J by 6 bases; unmatched bases: 8. The germline V gene encodes CDR1 KGHDR and CDR2 SFDVKD. The CDR3 coding sequence is TGTGCCACCAGTGAGAGACTAGCGGGAGGGCGAGGGGATACGCAGTATTTT. It encodes CATSERLAGGRGDTQYF.

This clonotype has a count of ten or more. This rearrangement joins TRBV7-2 to TRBJ2-1; 10 nucleotides match TRBD2. This CDR3 is 15 amino acids long. Germline loops: CDR1 SGHTA, CDR2 FQGNSA. Unmatched junction bases numbered 5, after V lost 3 bases and J lost 6 bases. The CDR3 DNA reads TGTGCCAGCAGCTTTCTAGCGGGAGTAACCAATGAGCAGTTCTTC. It encodes CASSFLAGVTNEQFF.

Ten or more counts support this clonotype. The gene calls are TRBV11-2 and TRBJ2-3; 15 bases fit TRBD2. The CDR3 has 19 residues. Trimming removed 4 bases from V and 4 bases from J; junction bases left unmatched: 12. Germline V gene sequence: CDR1 SGHAT, CDR2 FQNNGV. CDR3 sequence reads: CASSYWTSGRAGEADTQYF. CDR3 sequence (DNA): TGTGCCAGCAGCTACTGGACTAGCGGGAGGGCGGGGGAAGCAGATACGCAGTATTTT.

This clonotype was detected a few times. The chain is built from TRBV25-1 and TRBJ2-1; perhaps D is TRBD1 or TRBD2 (6 bases each). V lost 7 bases and J lost 8, with 24 bases in between. The CDR3 sequence is 16 residues long. Germline V gene data show CDR1 as MGHDK and CDR2 as SYGVNS. This CDR3 is CASTSRQAGSTDEQFF. The CDR3 DNA sequence: TGTGCCAGCACCTCAAGACAGGCGGGGTCCACGGATGAGCAGTTCTTC.

This clonotype was counted ten times or more. This sequence joins TRBV28 and TRBJ2-5; D perhaps matches TRBD2 (5 bases). Looked up from germline, CDR1 is MDHEN and CDR2 is SYDVKM. V was shortened by 5 bases and J by 5 bases, with 18 bases between the two germline ends. CDR3 length: 15 amino acids. The CDR3 spells CASSRPGEGKETQYF. The DNA of the CDR3 is TGTGCCAGCAGTCGACCCGGTGAGGGTAAGGAGACCCAGTACTTC.

This chain joins TRBV7-3 and TRBJ2-2; 8 bases align to TRBD1. With V trimmed by 4 bases and J by 1 base, 8 bases remained unmatched. This CDR3 spans 17 amino acids. CDR1 is SGHTA and CDR2 is FQGTGA in the germline V gene. This CDR3 reads CASSSEAGTGNTGELFF. The DNA for the CDR3 is TGTGCCAGCAGCTCAGAAGCCGGGACAGGGAACACCGGGGAGCTGTTTTTT. Looking up the rest from reference TRBV7-3 and TRBJ2-2 gives the full variable domain: GAGVSQTPSNKVTEKGKYVELRCDPISGHTALYWYRQSLGQGPEFLIYFQGTGAADDSGLPNDRFFAVRPEGSVSTLKIQRTERGDSAVYLCASSSEAGTGNTGELFFGEGSRLTVL.

For the CDR3, the DNA is TGCAGTGCTCCCCGCACACTAGCGAAGGAGCCTTCCTACGAGCAGTACTTC. This gives the protein CSAPRTLAKEPSYEQYF. The V gene is TRBV20-1, the J gene TRBJ2-7, with 7 bases aligning to TRBD2. V was clipped by 5 bases and J by 1 base; unmatched bases: 17. This CDR3 has 17 residues. Germline CDR1 DFQATT, CDR2 SNEGSKA (reference sequence).

The chain recombines TRBV18 with TRBJ2-3; no firm D call. V lost 5 bases to trimming and J lost 2 bases, with 8 bases between them. The CDR3 contains 13 residues. Germline V CDR1 and CDR2: KGHSH, LQKENI. CDR3 in amino acids: CASSIPSTDTQYF. The CDR3, as DNA: TGTGCCAGCTCAATACCGTCCACAGATACGCAGTATTTT.

The sample holds many counts of this clonotype. The chain carries TRBV7-2 and TRBJ2-5; TRBD2 agrees at 13 bases. CDR1 and CDR2 from the germline V gene are SGHTA and FQGNSA. There are 17 residues in the CDR3. Trimming at V came to 7 bases and at J to 5 bases, leaving 13 bases not matched to a gene. CDR3 sequence: CASTPQPGLAGYETQYF. The CDR3 region has the DNA TGTGCCAGCACCCCCCAGCCGGGACTAGCGGGATATGAGACCCAGTACTTC.

The rearrangement links TRBV12-3 or TRBV12-4 to TRBJ1-5, with unresolved D. Deletions cut 7 bases from V and 7 bases from J, with 11 bases between. The CDR3 covers 12 residues. DNA of the CDR3: TGTGCCAGCACATGGGGTGAGCAGCCCCAGCATTTT. This gives the protein CASTWGEQPQHF.

The rearrangement joins TRBV30 to TRBJ2-3; D is undetermined. V lost 3 bases, J lost 5 bases, and 12 bases lay in between. The CDR3 runs 13 residues. Germline-derived CDR1 and CDR2 are GTSNPN and SVGIG (reference sequence). CDR3 amino acids: CAWRGRWRDTQYF. The CDR3 nucleotides are TGTGCCTGGAGGGGAAGGTGGAGAGATACGCAGTATTTT.

This clonotype was observed a few times. J is TRBJ2-3 and V is TRBV20-1, with TRBD2 matching over 10 bases. Germline V gene lookup returns CDR1 DFQATT and CDR2 SNEGSKA (reference sequence). The CDR3 consists of 16 residues. The junction had 5 bases not matched to a gene; V was cut back by 0 bases and J by 2 bases. The CDR3 nucleotides are TGCAGTGCTAGAGATCTTCTAGCGGGGGACACAGATACGCAGTATTTT. Translated, it gives CSARDLLAGDTDTQYF.

In this sample, this clonotype turned up many times. This rearrangement joins TRBV27 to TRBJ2-7; maybe TRBD1 (6 bases). This CDR3 contains 12 residues. Germline V gene data show CDR1 as MNHEY and CDR2 as SMNVEV (reference sequence). V was pared by 10 bases and J by 2 bases, with 12 bases between. CDR3: CATQGQTYEQYF. The CDR3 nucleotides read TGTGCCACCCAAGGACAGACCTACGAGCAGTACTTC.

V is TRBV2 and J is TRBJ2-3; tentatively, D is TRBD2 (5 bases). CDR1 is SNHLY, CDR2 FYNNEI, per germline. This CDR3 region has 17 residues. Trimming took off 6 bases at V and 1 base at J, with 20 bases between the two ends. The CDR3 spells CASSLERGLVGTDTQYF. The CDR3 region has the DNA TGTGCCAGCAGCTTGGAACGCGGACTGGTGGGCACAGATACGCAGTATTTT.

This clonotype was observed many times. The chain links TRBV15 to TRBJ2-7, with 9 bases lining up with TRBD2. The CDR3 covers 18 residues. V dropped 0 bases and J dropped 0; count of bases not matched to a gene: 9. CDR1 and CDR2 from the germline V gene are LNHNV and YYDKDF (reference sequence). The CDR3 DNA reads TGTGCCACCAGCAGAGATCGATTTGGCGGGAGGGCCTCCTACGAGCAGTACTTC. Encoded protein: CATSRDRFGGRASYEQYF.